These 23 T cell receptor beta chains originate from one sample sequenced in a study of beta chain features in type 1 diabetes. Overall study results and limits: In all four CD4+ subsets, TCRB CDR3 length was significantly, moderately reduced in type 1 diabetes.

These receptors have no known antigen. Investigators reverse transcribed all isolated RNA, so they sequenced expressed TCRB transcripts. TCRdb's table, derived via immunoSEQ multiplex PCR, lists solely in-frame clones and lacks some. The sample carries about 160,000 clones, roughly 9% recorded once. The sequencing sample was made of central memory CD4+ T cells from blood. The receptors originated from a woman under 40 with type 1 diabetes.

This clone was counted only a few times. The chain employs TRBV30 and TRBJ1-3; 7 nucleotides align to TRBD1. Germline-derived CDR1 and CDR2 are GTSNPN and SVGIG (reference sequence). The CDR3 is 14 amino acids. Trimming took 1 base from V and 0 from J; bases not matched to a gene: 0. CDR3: CAWSGTGSGNTIYF. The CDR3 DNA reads TGTGCCTGGAGTGGGACAGGCTCTGGAAACACCATATATTTT.

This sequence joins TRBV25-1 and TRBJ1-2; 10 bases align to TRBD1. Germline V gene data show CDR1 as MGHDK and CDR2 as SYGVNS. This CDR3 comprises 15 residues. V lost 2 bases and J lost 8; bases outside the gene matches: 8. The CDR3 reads CASSERTGGLRGYTF. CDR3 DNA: TGTGCCAGCAGTGAAAGGACAGGGGGACTTCGAGGCTACACCTTC.

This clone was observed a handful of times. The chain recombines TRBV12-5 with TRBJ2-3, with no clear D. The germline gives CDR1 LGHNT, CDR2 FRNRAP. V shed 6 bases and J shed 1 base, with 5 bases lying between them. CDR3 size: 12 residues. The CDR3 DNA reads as TGTGCTAGTGGAGCGCGCACAGATACGCAGTATTTT. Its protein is CASGARTDTQYF.

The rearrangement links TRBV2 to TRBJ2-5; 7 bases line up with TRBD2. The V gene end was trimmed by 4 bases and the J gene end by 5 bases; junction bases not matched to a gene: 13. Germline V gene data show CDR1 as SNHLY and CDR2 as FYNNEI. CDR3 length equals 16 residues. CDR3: CASSAQTSRTGETQYF. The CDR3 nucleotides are TGTGCCAGCAGTGCCCAGACTAGCAGAACGGGGGAGACCCAGTACTTC.

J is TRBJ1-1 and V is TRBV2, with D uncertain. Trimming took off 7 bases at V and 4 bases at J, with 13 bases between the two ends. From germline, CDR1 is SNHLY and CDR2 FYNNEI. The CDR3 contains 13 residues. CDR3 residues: CASKELPRTEAFF. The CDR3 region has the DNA TGTGCCAGCAAAGAGTTGCCTCGCACTGAAGCTTTCTTT.

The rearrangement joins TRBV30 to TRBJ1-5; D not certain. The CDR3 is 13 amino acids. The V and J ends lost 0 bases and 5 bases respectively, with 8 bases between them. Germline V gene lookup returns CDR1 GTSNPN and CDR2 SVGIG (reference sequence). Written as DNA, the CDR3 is TGTGCCTGGAGTGTACAGAATGATCAGCCCCAGCATTTT. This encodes CAWSVQNDQPQHF. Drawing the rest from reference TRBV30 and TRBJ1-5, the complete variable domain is SQTIHQWPATLVQPVGSPLSLECTVEGTSNPNLYWYRQAAGRGLQLLFYSVGIGQISSEVPQNLSASRPQDRQFILSSKKLLLSDSGFYLCAWSVQNDQPQHFGDGTRLSIL.

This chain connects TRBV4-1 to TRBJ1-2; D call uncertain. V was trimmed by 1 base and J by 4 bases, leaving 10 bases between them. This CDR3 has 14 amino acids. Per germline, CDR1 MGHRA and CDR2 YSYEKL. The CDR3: CASSQVGQLYGYTF. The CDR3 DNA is TGCGCCAGCAGCCAAGTTGGGCAGCTCTATGGCTACACCTTC.

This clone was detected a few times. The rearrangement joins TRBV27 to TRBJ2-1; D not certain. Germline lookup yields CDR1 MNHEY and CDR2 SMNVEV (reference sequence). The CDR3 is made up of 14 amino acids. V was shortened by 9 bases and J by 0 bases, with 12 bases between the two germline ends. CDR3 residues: CASSDLYSYNEQFF. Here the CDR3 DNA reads TGTGCCAGTTCCGACTTATACTCCTACAATGAGCAGTTCTTC.

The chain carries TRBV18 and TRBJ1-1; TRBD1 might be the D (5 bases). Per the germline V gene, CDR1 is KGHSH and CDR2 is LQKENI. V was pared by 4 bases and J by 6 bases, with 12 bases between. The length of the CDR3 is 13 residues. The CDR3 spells CASSRQGSAEAFF. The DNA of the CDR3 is TGTGCCAGCTCACGTCAGGGCTCGGCTGAAGCTTTCTTT.

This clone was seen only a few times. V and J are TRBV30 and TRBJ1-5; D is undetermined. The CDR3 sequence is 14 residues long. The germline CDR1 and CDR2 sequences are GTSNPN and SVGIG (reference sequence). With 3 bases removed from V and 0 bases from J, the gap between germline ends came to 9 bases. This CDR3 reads CAWSHIDSNQPQHF. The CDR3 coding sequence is TGTGCCTGGAGCCACATCGATAGCAATCAGCCCCAGCATTTT.

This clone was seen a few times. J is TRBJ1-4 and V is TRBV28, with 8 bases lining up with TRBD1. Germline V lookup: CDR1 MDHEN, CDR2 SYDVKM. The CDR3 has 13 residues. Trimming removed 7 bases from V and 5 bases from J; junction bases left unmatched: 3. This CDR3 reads CASTDRGNEKLFF. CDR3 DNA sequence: TGTGCCAGCACCGACAGGGGAAATGAAAAACTGTTTTTT.

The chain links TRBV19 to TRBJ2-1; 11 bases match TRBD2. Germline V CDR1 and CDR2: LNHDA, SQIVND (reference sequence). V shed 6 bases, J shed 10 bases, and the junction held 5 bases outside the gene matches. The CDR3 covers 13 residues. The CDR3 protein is CASRTSGVGEQFF. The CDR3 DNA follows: TGTGCCAGTAGGACTAGCGGGGTAGGGGAGCAGTTCTTC.

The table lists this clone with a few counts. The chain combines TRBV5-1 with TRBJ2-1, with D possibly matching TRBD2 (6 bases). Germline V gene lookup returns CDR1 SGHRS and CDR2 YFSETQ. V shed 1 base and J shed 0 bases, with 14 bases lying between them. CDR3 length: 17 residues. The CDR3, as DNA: TGCGCCAGCAGCTTGAGGGTAGCGGCGAGCTCCTACAATGAGCAGTTCTTC. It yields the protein CASSLRVAASSYNEQFF. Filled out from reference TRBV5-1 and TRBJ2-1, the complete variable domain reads KAGVTQTPRYLIKTRGQQVTLSCSPISGHRSVSWYQQTPGQGLQFLFEYFSETQRNKGNFPGRFSGRQFSNSRSEMNVSTLELGDSALYLCASSLRVAASSYNEQFFGPGTRLTVL.

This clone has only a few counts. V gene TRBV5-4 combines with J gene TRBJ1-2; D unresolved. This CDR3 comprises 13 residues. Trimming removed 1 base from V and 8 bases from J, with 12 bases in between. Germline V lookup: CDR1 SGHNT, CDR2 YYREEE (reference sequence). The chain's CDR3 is CASSLTADRGYTF. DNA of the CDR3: TGTGCCAGCAGCTTGACAGCCGACCGAGGCTACACCTTC.

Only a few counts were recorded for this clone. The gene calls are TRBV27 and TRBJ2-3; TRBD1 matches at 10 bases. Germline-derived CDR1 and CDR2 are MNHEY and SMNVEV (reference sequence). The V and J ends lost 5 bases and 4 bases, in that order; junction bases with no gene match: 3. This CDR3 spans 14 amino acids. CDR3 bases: TGTGCCAGCAGTGACAGGGGGCTGGCAGATACGCAGTATTTT. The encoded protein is CASSDRGLADTQYF.

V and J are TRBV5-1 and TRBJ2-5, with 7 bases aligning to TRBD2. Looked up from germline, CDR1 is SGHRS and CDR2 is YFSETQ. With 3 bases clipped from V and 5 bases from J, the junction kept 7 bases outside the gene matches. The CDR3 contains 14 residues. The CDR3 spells CASSSERGEETQYF. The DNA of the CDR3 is TGCGCCAGCAGCTCCGAGCGGGGCGAGGAGACCCAGTACTTC.

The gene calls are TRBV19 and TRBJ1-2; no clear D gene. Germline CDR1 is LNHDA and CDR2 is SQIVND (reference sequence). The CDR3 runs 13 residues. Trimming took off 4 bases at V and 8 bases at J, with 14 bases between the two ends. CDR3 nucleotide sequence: TGTGCCAGTAGTACCGAACCTAGGAGGGGCTACACCTTC. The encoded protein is CASSTEPRRGYTF.

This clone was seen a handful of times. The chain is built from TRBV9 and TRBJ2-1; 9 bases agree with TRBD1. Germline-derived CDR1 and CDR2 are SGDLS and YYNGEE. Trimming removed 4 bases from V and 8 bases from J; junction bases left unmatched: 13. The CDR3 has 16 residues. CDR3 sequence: CASSIGPGQGGDEQFF. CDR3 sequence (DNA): TGTGCCAGCAGCATCGGCCCGGGACAGGGTGGAGATGAGCAGTTCTTC.

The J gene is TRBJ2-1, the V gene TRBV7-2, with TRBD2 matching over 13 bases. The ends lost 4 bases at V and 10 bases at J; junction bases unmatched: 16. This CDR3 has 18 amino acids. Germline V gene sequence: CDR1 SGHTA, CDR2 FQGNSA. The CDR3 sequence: CASSSRTGGTSGIWEQFF. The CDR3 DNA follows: TGTGCCAGCAGCTCCCGGACGGGCGGGACTAGCGGGATTTGGGAGCAGTTCTTC.

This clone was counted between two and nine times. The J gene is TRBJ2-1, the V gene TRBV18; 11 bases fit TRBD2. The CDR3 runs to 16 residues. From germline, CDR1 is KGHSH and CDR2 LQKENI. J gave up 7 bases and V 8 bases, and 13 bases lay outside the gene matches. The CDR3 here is CASGTSGSSTGNEQFF. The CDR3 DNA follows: TGTGCCAGCGGAACTAGCGGGAGTTCAACGGGGAATGAGCAGTTCTTC. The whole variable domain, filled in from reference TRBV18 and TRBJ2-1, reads NAGVMQNPRHLVRRRGQEARLRCSPMKGHSHVYWYRQLPEEGLKFMVYLQKENIIDESGMPKERFSAEFPKEGPSILRIQQVVRGDSAAYFCASGTSGSSTGNEQFFGPGTRLTVL.

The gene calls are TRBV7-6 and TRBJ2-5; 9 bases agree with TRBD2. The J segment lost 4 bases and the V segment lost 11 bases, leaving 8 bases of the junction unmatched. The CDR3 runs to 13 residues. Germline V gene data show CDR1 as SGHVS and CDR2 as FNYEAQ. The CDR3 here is CASAAGGPETQYF. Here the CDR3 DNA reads TGTGCCTCCGCAGCGGGAGGCCCAGAGACCCAGTACTTC.

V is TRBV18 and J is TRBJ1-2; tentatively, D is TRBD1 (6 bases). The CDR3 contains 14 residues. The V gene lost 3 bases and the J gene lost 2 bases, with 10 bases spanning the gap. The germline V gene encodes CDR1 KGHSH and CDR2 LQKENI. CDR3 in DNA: TGTGCCAGCTCACCGGGACACGAGAACTATGGCTACACCTTC. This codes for CASSPGHENYGYTF. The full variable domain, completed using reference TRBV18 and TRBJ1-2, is NAGVMQNPRHLVRRRGQEARLRCSPMKGHSHVYWYRQLPEEGLKFMVYLQKENIIDESGMPKERFSAEFPKEGPSILRIQQVVRGDSAAYFCASSPGHENYGYTFGSGTRLTVV.

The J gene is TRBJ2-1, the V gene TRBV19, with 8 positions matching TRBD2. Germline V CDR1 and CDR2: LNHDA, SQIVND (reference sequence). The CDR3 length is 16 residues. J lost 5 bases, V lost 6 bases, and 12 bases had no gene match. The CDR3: CASRAIGREDDNEQFF. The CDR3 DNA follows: TGTGCCAGTAGGGCCATAGGGCGGGAGGACGACAATGAGCAGTTCTTC.